A selection of T cell receptor beta chains follows, all from one sample in a study of graft-versus-host responses after intestinal transplantation. These receptors' antigens are unknown. Clones were read by immunoSEQ multiplex PCR, and TCRdb kept only the in-frame ones, dropping some. The sample consists of 130,000 or so clones, about nine tenths of them appearing once. Sequences were derived from unstimulated CD4+ T cells sorted from spleen or lymph node cells, sampled before intestinal transplant. These receptors were taken from a human donor who received an intestinal transplant. Each CDR3 is given with its conserved first and last residue. The order of the fields is CDR3 DNA, CDR3 protein, D gene, V gene, J gene. The D gene is left open where the match is weak.

TGTGCCAGTAGTAACAGGGAGGGACTAGCGGGAGTTGGTGAGCAGTTCTTC,CASSNREGLAGVGEQFF,TRBD2,TRBV19,TRBJ2-1
TGTGCCAGCAGTCATGACAGGGGAGGGGAAAAACTGTTTTTT,CASSHDRGGEKLFF,TRBD1,TRBV6-5,TRBJ1-4
TGTGCCAGTAGTCCCGAGAGGACAAGCTACGAGCAGTACTTC,CASSPERTSYEQYF,NA,TRBV19,TRBJ2-7
TGTGCCACAATCGGGTGGGCGGGTTACAATGAGCAGTTCTTC,CATIGWAGYNEQFF,NA,TRBV6-1,TRBJ2-1
TGTGCCAGCACCGGACAGGGAATTCCAGATACGCAGTATTTT,CASTGQGIPDTQYF,TRBD1,TRBV28,TRBJ2-3
TGCGCCAGTAGGACGGGACAGGCGGAGACCCAGTACTTC,CASRTGQAETQYF,TRBD1,TRBV5-1,TRBJ2-5
TGTGCCAGCAGTTTCGCGCCCCCGGACAGGGGAGGAAACACCATATATTTT,CASSFAPPDRGGNTIYF,TRBD1,TRBV27,TRBJ1-3
TGTGCCAGCAGTTTCTCCTCTAGCGGACCTTCGCGCACCGGGGAGCTGTTTTTT,CASSFSSSGPSRTGELFF,TRBD2,TRBV27,TRBJ2-2
TGTGCCAGCAGATTCACAGGGGGCATGAACGAGCAGTACTTC,CASRFTGGMNEQYF,TRBD1,TRBV6-1,TRBJ2-7
TGTGCCAGCAGTTTACATGGGACGCCGAATGGCTACACCTTC,CASSLHGTPNGYTF,NA,TRBV27,TRBJ1-2
TGTGCCAGCAGCTCCACAGGGGGCGGTGAGCAGTTCTTC,CASSSTGGGEQFF,TRBD1,TRBV7-3,TRBJ2-1
TGTGCCAGCAGCACCCGTGGACTAGCGACGGAGACCCAGTACTTC,CASSTRGLATETQYF,TRBD2,TRBV7-2,TRBJ2-5
TGCGCCAGCAGCTTGGTGGGGGTGACCCTCCACTTT,CASSLVGVTLHF,NA,TRBV5-1,TRBJ1-6
TGTGCCAGTAGGTGGAAGGCTAGCGGGATTCACTGGGGAACAGATACGCAGTATTTT,CASRWKASGIHWGTDTQYF,TRBD2,TRBV19,TRBJ2-3
TGTGCCAGCAGTGAAATAAGGCAGACTGAAGCTTTCTTT,CASSEIRQTEAFF,NA,TRBV6-1,TRBJ1-1
TGTGCCAGCAGCTTTTCGGGGTACGAGCAGTACTTC,CASSFSGYEQYF,NA,TRBV7-9,TRBJ2-7
TGTGCCAGCAGCGTACGAAGGGGTTATGGCTACACCTTC,CASSVRRGYGYTF,NA,TRBV9,TRBJ1-2
TGTGCCAGCAGCCTTACAGGGGGCAACTATGGCTACACCTTC,CASSLTGGNYGYTF,TRBD1,TRBV9,TRBJ1-2